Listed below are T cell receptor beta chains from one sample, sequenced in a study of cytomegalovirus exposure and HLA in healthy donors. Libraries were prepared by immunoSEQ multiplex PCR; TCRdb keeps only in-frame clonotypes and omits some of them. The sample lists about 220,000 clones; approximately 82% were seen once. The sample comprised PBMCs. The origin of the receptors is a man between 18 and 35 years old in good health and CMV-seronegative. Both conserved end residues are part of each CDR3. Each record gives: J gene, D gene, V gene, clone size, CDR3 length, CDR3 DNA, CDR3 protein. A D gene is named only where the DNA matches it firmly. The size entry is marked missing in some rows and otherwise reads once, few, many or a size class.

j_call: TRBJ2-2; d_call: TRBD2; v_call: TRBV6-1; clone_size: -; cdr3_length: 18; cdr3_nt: TGTGCCAGCAGTAAAGGAGGGACTAGCGGTTTAGGCACCGGGGAGCTGTTTTTT; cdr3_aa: CASSKGGTSGLGTGELFF
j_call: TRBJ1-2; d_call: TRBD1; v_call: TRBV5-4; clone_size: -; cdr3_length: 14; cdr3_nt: TGTGCCAGCAGCTTGCAAGGGGGCGTCTATGGCTACACCTTC; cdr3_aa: CASSLQGGVYGYTF
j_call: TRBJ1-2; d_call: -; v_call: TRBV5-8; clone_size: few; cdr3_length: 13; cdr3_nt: TGTGCCAGCAGCGGATACAGGGTTGGGGGCTACACCTTC; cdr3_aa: CASSGYRVGGYTF
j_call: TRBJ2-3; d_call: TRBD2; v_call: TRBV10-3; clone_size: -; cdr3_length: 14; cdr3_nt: TGTGCCATCAGCGAGACTAGCGGGAGTGATACGCAGTATTTT; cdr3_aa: CAISETSGSDTQYF
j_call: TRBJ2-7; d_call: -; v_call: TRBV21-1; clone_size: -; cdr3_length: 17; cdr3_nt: TGTGCCAGCAGCCACGTCGTACCTAGCGGGAGGGCCGACGAGCAGTACTTC; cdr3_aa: CASSHVVPSGRADEQYF
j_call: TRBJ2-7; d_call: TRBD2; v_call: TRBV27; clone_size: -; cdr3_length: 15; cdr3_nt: TGTGCCAGCAGTTTGATGGGACTAGCTCGGGGCGAGCAGTACTTC; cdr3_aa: CASSLMGLARGEQYF
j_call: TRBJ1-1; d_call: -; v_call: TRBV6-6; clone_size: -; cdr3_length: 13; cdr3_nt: TGTGCCAGCAGTTACTCGTCTTGGCATGAAGCTTTCTTT; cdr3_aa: CASSYSSWHEAFF
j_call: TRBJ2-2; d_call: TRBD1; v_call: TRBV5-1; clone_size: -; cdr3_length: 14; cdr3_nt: TGCGCCACCCAACTGGGACAGGGAACCGGGGAGCTGTTTTTT; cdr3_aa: CATQLGQGTGELFF
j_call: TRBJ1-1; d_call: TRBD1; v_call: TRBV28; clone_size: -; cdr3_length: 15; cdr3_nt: TGTGCCAGCAGTTTACCACAGGGACAGCTAGCTGAAGCTTTCTTT; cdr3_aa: CASSLPQGQLAEAFF
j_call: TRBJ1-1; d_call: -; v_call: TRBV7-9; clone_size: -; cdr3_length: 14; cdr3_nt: TGTGCCAGCAGCTTACTTGTGGGCCGCCATGAAGCTTTCTTT; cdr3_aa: CASSLLVGRHEAFF
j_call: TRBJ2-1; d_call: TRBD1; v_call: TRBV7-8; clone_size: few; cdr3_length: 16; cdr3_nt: TGTGCCAGCAGCTTTCAGGGGGCAGGTCCCTACAATGAGCAGTTCTTC; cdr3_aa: CASSFQGAGPYNEQFF
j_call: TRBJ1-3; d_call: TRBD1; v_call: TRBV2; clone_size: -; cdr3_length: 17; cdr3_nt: TGTGCCAGCAGTGAAGGGGGACAGGGAACGAGAGGAAACACCATATATTTT; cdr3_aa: CASSEGGQGTRGNTIYF
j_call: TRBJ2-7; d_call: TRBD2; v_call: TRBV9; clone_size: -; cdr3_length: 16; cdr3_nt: TGTGCCAGCAGCGTTGATGCGGGAGGGAGCTCCTACGAGCAGTACTTC; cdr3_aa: CASSVDAGGSSYEQYF
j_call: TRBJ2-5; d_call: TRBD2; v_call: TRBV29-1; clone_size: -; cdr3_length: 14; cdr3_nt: TGCAGCGTTAAGGGACTAGCGGACCAAGAGACCCAGTACTTC; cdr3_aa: CSVKGLADQETQYF